The 8 T cell receptor beta chains below come from one sample, sequenced in a study of control samples from healthy donors and cancer patients. The assay was immunoSEQ multiplex PCR, and TCRdb's table has in-frame clones only and misses some. The table shows about 130,000 clones, with around 92% occurring only once. Sequencing was performed on blood. Source of these receptors: a woman in her 50s in good health.

The chain has TRBV2 and TRBJ2-7; D could derive from TRBD1 or TRBD2 (6 bases each). Trimming shortened V by 4 bases and J by 5 bases, and 12 bases separated the two germline ends. Germline V lookup: CDR1 SNHLY, CDR2 FYNNEI. The CDR3 is 13 residues long. CDR3 nucleotides: TGTGCCAGCAGTGTCTTCGGGGGCGACGAGCAGTACTTC. Its protein product is CASSVFGGDEQYF.

This rearrangement joins TRBV5-5 to TRBJ1-1; D is unresolved. The CDR3 covers 15 residues. The V gene lost 0 bases and the J gene lost 3 bases, with 12 bases spanning the gap. CDR1 is SGHKS, CDR2 YYEKEE, per germline (reference sequence). CDR3 sequence reads: CASSLEHGGYTEAFF. For the CDR3, the DNA is TGTGCCAGCAGCTTGGAGCACGGAGGGTACACTGAAGCTTTCTTT.

The chain couples TRBV5-3 to TRBJ1-1; D remains ambiguous. TRBV5-3 is identified as an open reading frame with a role that is uncertain. The CDR3 runs to 18 residues. Trimming cost V 0 bases and J 3 bases, with 21 bases left between them. CDR3 sequence (DNA): TGTGCCAGAAGCTTGGCCCCCTTCACGGAGGATATTTACACTGAAGCTTTCTTT. Its translation is CARSLAPFTEDIYTEAFF.

The CDR3 DNA reads TGTGCCAGCAGCTTAGCGGCAGAACCTAATTCACCCCTCCACTTT. This encodes CASSLAAEPNSPLHF. The V and J genes are TRBV13 and TRBJ1-6; D ambiguous. The CDR3 runs 15 residues. Germline lookup yields CDR1 PRHDT and CDR2 FYEKMQ (reference sequence). V lost 1 base and J 6 bases, leaving 10 bases between the germline ends.

The CDR3 bases are TGTGCCAGCACCGAACGTGAGGGCCTCACAGATACGCAGTATTTT. It yields the protein CASTEREGLTDTQYF. The V call is TRBV6-5, the J call TRBJ2-3, with D possibly matching TRBD2 (5 bases). The V gene lost 7 bases and the J gene lost 2 bases, with 16 bases spanning the gap. Per the germline V gene, CDR1 is MNHEY and CDR2 is SVGAGI. The CDR3 contains 15 residues.

The gene calls are TRBV5-1 and TRBJ1-1, with D possibly TRBD1 on 6 matching bases. The V and J ends lost 4 bases and 11 bases respectively, with 21 bases between them. The CDR3 contains 14 residues. Germline lookup yields CDR1 SGHRS and CDR2 YFSETQ. The CDR3 coding sequence is TGCGCCAGCAGCCTGGGACACGGGATCCCTGGGGCTTTCTTT. It encodes CASSLGHGIPGAFF. Complete variable domain (other parts from reference TRBV5-1 and TRBJ1-1): KAGVTQTPRYLIKTRGQQVTLSCSPISGHRSVSWYQQTPGQGLQFLFEYFSETQRNKGNFPGRFSGRQFSNSRSEMNVSTLELGDSALYLCASSLGHGIPGAFFGQGTRLTVV.

This chain uses TRBV30 with TRBJ1-2; tentatively, D is TRBD1 (6 bases). V lost 2 bases, J lost 8 bases, and 12 bases lay in between. The germline CDR1 and CDR2 sequences are GTSNPN and SVGIG (reference sequence). This CDR3 is 12 amino acids long. Written as DNA, the CDR3 is TGTGCCTGGAGTAGCTTGGGGGGCGGCTACACCTTC. Protein: CAWSSLGGGYTF.

The genes are TRBV18 and TRBJ2-2; 8 nucleotides line up with TRBD1. Unmatched junction bases numbered 3, after V lost 0 bases and J lost 6 bases. Looked up from germline, CDR1 is KGHSH and CDR2 is LQKENI. The CDR3 is 15 residues long. The DNA for the CDR3 is TGTGCCAGCTCACCACCTGGACAGGGCTCCGGGGAGCTGTTTTTT. As protein: CASSPPGQGSGELFF.